These 7 T cell receptor beta chains originate from one sample sequenced in a study of blood T cells in healthy people across ages. A second 7 to 11 cycle PCR used barcoded and J-beta primers. MiXCR, applied by TCRdb to the 5' RACE reads, yields one record per CDR3 protein. The sample has 630,000 or so distinct CDR3 sequences, roughly 31% seen once. Sample: blood. Source of these receptors: a woman at least 80 years old in good health.

This clonotype was recorded a few times. The chain employs TRBV9 and TRBJ1-1; the match to TRBD1 covers 8 bases. CDR1 is SGDLS and CDR2 is YYNGEE in the germline V gene. V gave up 4 bases and J gave up 5 bases; unmatched junction bases: 7. The length of the CDR3 is 14 residues. The CDR3 nucleotides are TGTGCCAGCAGCACAGGGGGAAGCCGTACTGAAGCTTTCTTT. Translating gives CASSTGGSRTEAFF.

The chain links TRBV7-9 to TRBJ2-3; TRBD2 agrees at 11 bases. With 5 bases clipped from V and 8 bases from J, the junction kept 15 bases outside the gene matches. Germline CDR1 SEHNR, CDR2 FQNEAQ (reference sequence). The CDR3 has 17 residues. CDR3 DNA sequence: TGTGCCAGCAGCACCCTCCCGACTAGCGGGGAGGTGGGTACGCAGTATTTT. It translates to CASSTLPTSGEVGTQYF.

Many counts were recorded for this clonotype. This sequence joins TRBV20-1 and TRBJ2-5; 11 bases match TRBD2. This CDR3 is built from 13 residues. CDR1 and CDR2 (germline): DFQATT, SNEGSKA (reference sequence). J gave up 3 bases and V 5 bases, and 2 bases lay outside the gene matches. For the CDR3, the DNA is TGCAGTGCTGGGGGACTAGCGGAAGAGACCCAGTACTTC. It is translated as CSAGGLAEETQYF.

This clonotype was seen ten or more times. V and J are TRBV12-3 or TRBV12-4 and TRBJ2-4; D unresolved. V was trimmed by 1 base and J by 0 bases, leaving 4 bases between them. The CDR3 runs to 14 residues. The CDR3 coding sequence is TGTGCCAGCAGTTTAGGGAGAGCCAAAAACATTCAGTACTTC. It codes for CASSLGRAKNIQYF.

The rearrangement joins TRBV5-1 to TRBJ2-3; D not certain. CDR1 is SGHRS and CDR2 is YFSETQ in the germline V gene. The CDR3 contains 13 residues. V was trimmed by 4 bases and J by 4 bases, leaving 10 bases between them. This chain's CDR3 is CASSPRDSDTQYF. CDR3 sequence (DNA): TGCGCCAGCAGCCCCCGAGATTCAGATACGCAGTATTTT.

This chain links TRBV7-8 with TRBJ1-1, with 7 nucleotides matching TRBD1. V lost 10 bases, J lost 1 base, and 3 bases stayed unmatched. The CDR3 runs 12 residues. Germline V gene lookup returns CDR1 SGHVS and CDR2 FQNEAQ. The CDR3 bases are TGTGCCACACAGGGGACGAACACTGAAGCTTTCTTT. Protein product: CATQGTNTEAFF.

This clonotype was recorded only once. V gene TRBV11-2 combines with J gene TRBJ2-3; the D is unclear. V dropped 0 bases and J dropped 8 bases, with 9 bases sitting between them. Per the germline V gene, CDR1 is SGHAT and CDR2 is FQNNGV. The CDR3 consists of 13 residues. The chain's CDR3 is CASSLESGPTQYF. The DNA of the CDR3 is TGTGCCAGCAGCTTAGAATCTGGGCCTACGCAGTATTTT.